This TCR beta chain was identified during a study of early T cells in non-severe SARS-CoV-2 infection. For the study at large: Sequenced bulk RNA came from whole blood that was unsorted, and chains were unpaired.

Each CDR3 protein gets one entry after TCRdb re-called the 5' RACE reads with MiXCR. The data hold 30,000 to 40,000 distinct CDR3 sequences, with 4.5% to 7% observed a single time. The trim removed 4 bases at V and 6 bases at J, leaving 7 bases unmatched. Germline values: CDR1 MNHNS, CDR2 SASEGT. The CDR3 covers 14 residues. This receptor was taken from an adult who was a healthcare worker with PCR-confirmed SARS-CoV-2 infection or an uninfected control (not recorded which). The chain combines TRBV6-1 with TRBJ2-3; 7 bases fit TRBD2. Sample: whole blood, taken at baseline. The CDR3 region is CASSANGGRDTQYF. The CDR3 bases are TGTGCCAGCAGTGCGAACGGGGGGAGGGATACGCAGTATTTT.